One T cell receptor beta chain is described in this entry. Its antigen is currently unknown. The record originates from a study of T cell responses to AZD1222 COVID-19 vaccine. Study-wide points: Repertoires were obtained solely post-peak T cell response. Two AZD1222 doses significantly raised spike-specific TCR breadth and depth over controls. Baseline serology detected seropositivity in only a handful of AZD1222 recipients. Clonal diversity was possibly underestimated; the donors were predominantly white British and more often female.

The protocol was immunoSEQ multiplex PCR, while the TCRdb copy is restricted to in-frame clones and leaves out a portion. Altogether roughly 72,000 clones are present, 88% being singletons, with the ten largest covering 9% to 10%. Deletions cut 5 bases from V and 6 bases from J, with 26 bases between. This CDR3 contains 18 residues. Germline V CDR1 and CDR2: MNHNY, SVGAGI (reference sequence). This TCR came from an adult who received the MenACWY meningococcal vaccine as a control. The genes are TRBV6-6 and TRBJ1-5; D is possibly TRBD1 (6 bases). Sequences were derived from peripheral blood, sampled 28 days after the second dose of the MenACWY control vaccine. The CDR3 loop is CASSPMNPTDIQGQPQHF. Here the CDR3 DNA reads TGTGCCAGCAGTCCCATGAACCCGACCGACATACAGGGTCAGCCCCAGCATTTT.